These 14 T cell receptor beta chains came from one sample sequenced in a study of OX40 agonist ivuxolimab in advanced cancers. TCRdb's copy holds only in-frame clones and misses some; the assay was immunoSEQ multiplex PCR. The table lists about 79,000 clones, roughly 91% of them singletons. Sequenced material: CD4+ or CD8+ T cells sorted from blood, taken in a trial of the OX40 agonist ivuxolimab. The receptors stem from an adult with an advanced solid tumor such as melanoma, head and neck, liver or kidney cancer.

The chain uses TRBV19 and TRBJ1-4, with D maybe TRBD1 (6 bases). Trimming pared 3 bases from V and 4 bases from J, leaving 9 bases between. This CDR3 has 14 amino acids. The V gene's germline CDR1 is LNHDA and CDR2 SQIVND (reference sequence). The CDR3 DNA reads TGTGCCAGTAGTATTGGGGGCAGTAATGAAAAACTGTTTTTT. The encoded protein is CASSIGGSNEKLFF.

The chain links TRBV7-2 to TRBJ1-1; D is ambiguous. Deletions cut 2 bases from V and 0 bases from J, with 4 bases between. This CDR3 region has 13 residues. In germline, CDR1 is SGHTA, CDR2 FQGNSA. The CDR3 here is CASSLRLNTEAFF. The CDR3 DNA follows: TGTGCCAGCAGCTTACGGCTGAACACTGAAGCTTTCTTT.

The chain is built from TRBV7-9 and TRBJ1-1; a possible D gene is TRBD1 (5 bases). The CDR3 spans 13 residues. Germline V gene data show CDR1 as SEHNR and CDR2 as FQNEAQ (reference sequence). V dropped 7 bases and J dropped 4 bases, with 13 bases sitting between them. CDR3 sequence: CASKLGEGTEAFF. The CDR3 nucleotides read TGTGCCAGCAAATTGGGGGAGGGCACTGAAGCTTTCTTT.

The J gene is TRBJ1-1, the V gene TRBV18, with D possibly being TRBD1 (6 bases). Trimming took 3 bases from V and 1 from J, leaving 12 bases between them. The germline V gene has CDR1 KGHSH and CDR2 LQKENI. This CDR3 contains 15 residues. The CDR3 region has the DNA TGTGCCAGCTCACCCCGGACAGAGAGGAACACTGAAGCTTTCTTT. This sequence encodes CASSPRTERNTEAFF.

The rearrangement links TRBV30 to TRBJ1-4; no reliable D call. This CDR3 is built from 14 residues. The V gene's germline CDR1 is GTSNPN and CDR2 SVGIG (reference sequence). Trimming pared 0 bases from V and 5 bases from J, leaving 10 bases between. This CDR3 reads CAWSVGPSNEKLFF. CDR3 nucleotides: TGTGCCTGGAGTGTCGGGCCCTCGAATGAAAAACTGTTTTTT.

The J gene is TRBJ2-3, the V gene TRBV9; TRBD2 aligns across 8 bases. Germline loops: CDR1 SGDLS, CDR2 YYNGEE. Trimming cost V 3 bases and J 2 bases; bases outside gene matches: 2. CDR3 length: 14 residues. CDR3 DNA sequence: TGTGCCAGCAGCGGGACTAGCTCCACAGATACGCAGTATTTT. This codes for CASSGTSSTDTQYF.

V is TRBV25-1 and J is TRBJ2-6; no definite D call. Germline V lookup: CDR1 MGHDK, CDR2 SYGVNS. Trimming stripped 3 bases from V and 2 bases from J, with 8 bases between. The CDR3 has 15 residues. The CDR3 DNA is TGTGCCAGCAGTGATCCCAGAACTGGGGCCAACGTCCTGACTTTC. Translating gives CASSDPRTGANVLTF.

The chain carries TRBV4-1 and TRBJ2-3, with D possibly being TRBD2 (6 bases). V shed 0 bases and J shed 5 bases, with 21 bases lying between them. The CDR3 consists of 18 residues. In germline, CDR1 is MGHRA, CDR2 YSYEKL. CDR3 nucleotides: TGCGCCAGCAGCCAAGAGAAATTGGGACTTACTTGGGGAGATACGCAGTATTTT. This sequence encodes CASSQEKLGLTWGDTQYF.

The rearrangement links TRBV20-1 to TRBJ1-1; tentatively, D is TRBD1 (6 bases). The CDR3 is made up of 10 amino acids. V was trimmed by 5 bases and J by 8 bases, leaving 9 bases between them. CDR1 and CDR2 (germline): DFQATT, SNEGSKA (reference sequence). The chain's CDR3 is CSASDREAFF. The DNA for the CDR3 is TGCAGTGCTTCGGACAGAGAAGCTTTCTTT.

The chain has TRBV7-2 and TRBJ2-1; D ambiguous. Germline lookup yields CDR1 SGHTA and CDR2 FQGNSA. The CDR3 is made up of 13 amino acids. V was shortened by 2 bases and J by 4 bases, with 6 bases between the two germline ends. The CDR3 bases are TGTGCCAGCAGCTTACCCGTATACAATGAGCAGTTCTTC. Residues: CASSLPVYNEQFF.

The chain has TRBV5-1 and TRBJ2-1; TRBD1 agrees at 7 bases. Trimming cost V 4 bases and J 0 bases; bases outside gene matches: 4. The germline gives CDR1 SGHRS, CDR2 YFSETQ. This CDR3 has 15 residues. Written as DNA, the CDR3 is TGCGCCAGCAGCGCACCAGGGGGCTCCTACAATGAGCAGTTCTTC. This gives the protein CASSAPGGSYNEQFF. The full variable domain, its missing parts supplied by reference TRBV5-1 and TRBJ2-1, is KAGVTQTPRYLIKTRGQQVTLSCSPISGHRSVSWYQQTPGQGLQFLFEYFSETQRNKGNFPGRFSGRQFSNSRSEMNVSTLELGDSALYLCASSAPGGSYNEQFFGPGTRLTVL.

CDR3 DNA sequence: TGTGCCAGCAGCACTGGAGGGGAGCACTATGGCTACACCTTC. Encoded protein: CASSTGGEHYGYTF. This sequence joins TRBV5-4 and TRBJ1-2, with a weak D call TRBD1 (5 bases). The CDR3 loop spans 14 amino acids. Trimming shortened V by 4 bases and J by 3 bases, and 13 bases separated the two germline ends. Germline-derived CDR1 and CDR2 are SGHNT and YYREEE (reference sequence).

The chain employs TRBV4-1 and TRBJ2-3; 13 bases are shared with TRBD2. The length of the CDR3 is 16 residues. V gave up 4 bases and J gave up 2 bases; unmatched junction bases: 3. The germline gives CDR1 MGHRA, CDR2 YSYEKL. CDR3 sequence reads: CASSLTSGGNTDTQYF. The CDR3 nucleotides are TGCGCCAGCAGCCTGACTAGCGGGGGGAACACAGATACGCAGTATTTT.

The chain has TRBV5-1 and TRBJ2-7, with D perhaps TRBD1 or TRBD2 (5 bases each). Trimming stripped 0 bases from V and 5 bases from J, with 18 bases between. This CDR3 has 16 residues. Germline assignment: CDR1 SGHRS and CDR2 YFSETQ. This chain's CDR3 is CASSLEEVRAMHEQYF. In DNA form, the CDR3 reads TGCGCCAGCAGCTTGGAGGAGGTCAGGGCTATGCACGAGCAGTACTTC.